The 15 T cell receptor beta chains below were found in one sample sequenced in a study of cytomegalovirus exposure and HLA in healthy donors. Primers for the PCR totalled 60 Vbeta and 13 Jbeta. The data were produced by immunoSEQ multiplex PCR, yet TCRdb's version contains in-frame clones alone and is incomplete. The data contain tens of thousands of clones, around four fifths of them singletons. The sequencing input was PBMCs. These receptors originate from a male donor in good health and CMV-seronegative.

The chain has TRBV7-9 and TRBJ2-7; maybe TRBD1 (5 bases). V was clipped by 2 bases and J by 5 bases, with 13 bases between them. The CDR3 runs 14 residues. Per germline, CDR1 SEHNR and CDR2 FQNEAQ (reference sequence). The CDR3 nucleotides are TGTGCCAGCAGCTTAAGAACAGGACCGGACGAGCAGTACTTC. Amino acid sequence: CASSLRTGPDEQYF.

V usage is TRBV10-1 and J usage is TRBJ2-1, with a tentative D call TRBD1 (7 bases). V shed 4 bases and J shed 4 bases, with 17 bases lying between them. The CDR3 runs 16 residues. Per the germline V gene, CDR1 is WNHNN and CDR2 is SYGVQD (reference sequence). CDR3 loop: CASSAGGGPPYNEQFF. The CDR3 DNA sequence: TGCGCCAGCAGTGCTGGAGGGGGCCCTCCTTACAATGAGCAGTTCTTC.

Concerning this clone itself: A read error may account for a junction end that differs from germline. This CDR3 is also generated by other DNA sequences in the sample. The CDR3 loop reads CASSEATGGQPQHF. The CDR3 DNA is TGTGCTAGCAGTGAAGCGACAGGGGGGCAGCCCCAGCATTTT. The chain carries TRBV6-1 and TRBJ1-5; 9 positions agree with TRBD1. This CDR3 is built from 14 residues. In germline, CDR1 is MNHNS, CDR2 SASEGT.

V and J are TRBV5-1 and TRBJ1-1, with a tentative D call TRBD1 (5 bases). The ends were cut back, 1 base at V and 5 bases at J, with 9 bases in the middle. The germline gives CDR1 SGHRS, CDR2 YFSETQ. This CDR3 is built from 13 residues. The CDR3 nucleotides read TGCGCCAGCAGCTTGATCAGGGATACTGAAGCTTTCTTT. Protein: CASSLIRDTEAFF.

The CDR3: CASSPLAGGVTDTQYF. CDR3 DNA: TGTGCCAGCAGCCCTCTAGCGGGGGGGGTAACAGATACGCAGTATTTT. The chain employs TRBV7-2 and TRBJ2-3, with 12 positions matching TRBD2. V lost 5 bases to trimming and J lost 3 bases; unmatched junction nucleotides: 6. The CDR3 length is 16 residues. The germline V gene encodes CDR1 SGHTA and CDR2 FQGNSA.

Notes on this clone: The junction departs from germline at one end; a sequencing error may be responsible. The J gene is TRBJ2-6, the V gene TRBV5-1, with D tentatively TRBD1 (5 bases). CDR1 is SGHRS and CDR2 is YFSETQ in the germline V gene. The CDR3 has 14 residues. CDR3 amino acids: CASSGDSGANGLTF. The CDR3 nucleotides read TGCGCCAGCAGCGGAGACTCTGGGGCCAACGGCCTGACTTTC.

The chain couples TRBV30 to TRBJ2-1, with 12 bases that match TRBD2. Per the germline V gene, CDR1 is GTSNPN and CDR2 is SVGIG (reference sequence). This CDR3 region has 12 residues. The ends lost 3 bases at V and 15 bases at J; junction bases unmatched: 6. CDR3 nucleotides: TGTGCCTGGAGCCCTACTAGCGGGGGGCCGTTCTTC. It is translated as CAWSPTSGGPFF. The complete variable domain, with remaining parts taken from reference TRBV30 and TRBJ2-1, reads SQTIHQWPATLVQPVGSPLSLECTVEGTSNPNLYWYRQAAGRGLQLLFYSVGIGQISSEVPQNLSASRPQDRQFILSSKKLLLSDSGFYLCAWSPTSGGPFFGPGTRLTVL.

This rearrangement joins TRBV2 to TRBJ1-2, with 11 bases lining up with TRBD1. The CDR3 is 19 amino acids. V shed 6 bases, J shed 0 bases, and the junction held 15 bases outside the gene matches. Germline values: CDR1 SNHLY, CDR2 FYNNEI. In DNA, the CDR3 is TGTGCCAGCAGCACACCCTCCGGACAGGGGGCTTCAGCTAACTATGGCTACACCTTC. Translation gives CASSTPSGQGASANYGYTF. Variable domain in full (rest from reference TRBV2 and TRBJ1-2): EPEVTQTPSHQVTQMGQEVILRCVPISNHLYFYWYRQILGQKVEFLVSFYNNEISEKSEIFDDQFSVERPDGSNFTLKIRSTKLEDSAMYFCASSTPSGQGASANYGYTFGSGTRLTVV.

The sample holds one count of this clone. The genes are TRBV4-3 and TRBJ1-2; no definite D call. CDR1 and CDR2 from the germline V gene are LGHNA and YSLEER. Trimming removed 1 base from V and 4 bases from J, with 10 bases in between. This CDR3 contains 14 residues. The CDR3 loop is CASSQVSGIYGYTF. In DNA, the CDR3 is TGCGCCAGCAGCCAAGTGTCAGGTATCTATGGCTACACCTTC.

The chain carries TRBV7-2 and TRBJ2-5, with a possible D match to TRBD2 (6 bases). Trimming shortened V by 6 bases and J by 5 bases, and 16 bases separated the two germline ends. CDR1 is SGHTA and CDR2 is FQGNSA in the germline V gene. The CDR3 contains 14 residues. CDR3 sequence: CASSSRWGRETQYF. In DNA form, the CDR3 reads TGTGCCAGCAGTTCAAGGTGGGGGAGGGAGACCCAGTACTTC.

The chain recombines TRBV4-3 with TRBJ1-1; D remains unclear. Trimming removed 4 bases at V and 7 bases at J, with 10 bases between. CDR3 length equals 12 residues. Germline V lookup: CDR1 LGHNA, CDR2 YSLEER. The CDR3 DNA follows: TGCGCCAGCAGCCGAGGAGGCGGTGAAGCTTTCTTT. Protein sequence: CASSRGGGEAFF.

In this sample, this clone turned up a few times. The chain combines TRBV13 with TRBJ2-5; D might be TRBD1 (6 bases). The V gene's germline CDR1 is PRHDT and CDR2 FYEKMQ (reference sequence). V shed 4 bases and J shed 4 bases, with 13 bases lying between them. The CDR3 runs 14 residues. CDR3 residues: CASSSKGDGETQYF. Here the CDR3 DNA reads TGTGCCAGCAGCTCGAAGGGGGACGGAGAGACCCAGTACTTC. The whole variable domain, remainder taken from reference TRBV13 and TRBJ2-5, is AAGVIQSPRHLIKEKRETATLKCYPIPRHDTVYWYQQGPGQDPQFLISFYEKMQSDKGSIPDRFSAQQFSDYHSELNMSSLELGDSALYFCASSSKGDGETQYFGPGTRLLVL.

The CDR3 coding sequence is TGTGCCTGGAGTGTAAGTTTGGGCATCTCGACGACCCAGTACTTC. This encodes CAWSVSLGISTTQYF. This chain connects TRBV30 to TRBJ2-5; D uncertain. The length of the CDR3 is 15 residues. The V gene's germline CDR1 is GTSNPN and CDR2 SVGIG (reference sequence). The germline V and J ends were trimmed by 0 bases and 7 bases, with 18 bases remaining between them.

V gene TRBV29-1 combines with J gene TRBJ1-2; TRBD1 agrees at 8 bases. CDR3 length: 14 residues. Germline V CDR1 and CDR2: SQVTM, ANQGSEA. The trim removed 3 bases at V and 2 bases at J, leaving 5 bases unmatched. CDR3 coding DNA: TGCAGCGTTGATATGGGACAGGCCAACTATGGCTACACCTTC. It specifies CSVDMGQANYGYTF.

A single count supports this clone. The chain combines TRBV30 with TRBJ1-1; D unclear. CDR3 length equals 13 residues. The germline gives CDR1 GTSNPN, CDR2 SVGIG (reference sequence). Trimming left V 0 bases short and J 2 bases short, with 7 bases between. CDR3 DNA: TGTGCCTGGAGTGTACTGATAAACACTGAAGCTTTCTTT. Protein sequence: CAWSVLINTEAFF.